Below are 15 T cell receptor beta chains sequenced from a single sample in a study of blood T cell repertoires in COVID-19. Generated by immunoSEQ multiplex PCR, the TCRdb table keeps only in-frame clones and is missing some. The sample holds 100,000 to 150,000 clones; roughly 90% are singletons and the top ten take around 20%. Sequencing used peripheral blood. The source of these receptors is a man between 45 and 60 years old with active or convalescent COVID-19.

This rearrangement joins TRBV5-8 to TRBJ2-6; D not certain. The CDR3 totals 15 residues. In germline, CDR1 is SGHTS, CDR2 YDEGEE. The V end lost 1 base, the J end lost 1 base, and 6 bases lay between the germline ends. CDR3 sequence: CASSLLFSGANVLTF. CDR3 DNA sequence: TGTGCCAGCAGCTTGTTATTTTCTGGGGCCAACGTCCTGACTTTC.

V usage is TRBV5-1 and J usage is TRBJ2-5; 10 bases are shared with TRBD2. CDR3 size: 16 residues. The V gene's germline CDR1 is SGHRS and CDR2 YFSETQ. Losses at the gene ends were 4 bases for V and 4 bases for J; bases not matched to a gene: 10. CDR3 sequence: CASSPPEREGRETQYF. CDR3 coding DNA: TGCGCCAGCAGCCCCCCCGAGCGGGAGGGCCGAGAGACCCAGTACTTC.

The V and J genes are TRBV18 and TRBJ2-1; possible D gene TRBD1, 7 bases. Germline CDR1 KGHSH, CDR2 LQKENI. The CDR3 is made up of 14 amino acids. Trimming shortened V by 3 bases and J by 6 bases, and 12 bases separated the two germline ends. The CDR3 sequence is CASSPWQGGNEQFF. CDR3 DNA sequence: TGTGCCAGCTCACCGTGGCAGGGGGGCAATGAGCAGTTCTTC.

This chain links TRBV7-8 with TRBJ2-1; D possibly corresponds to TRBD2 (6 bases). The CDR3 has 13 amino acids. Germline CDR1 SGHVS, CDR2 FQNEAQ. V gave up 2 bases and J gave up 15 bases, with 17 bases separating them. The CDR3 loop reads CASSLISTGDRFF. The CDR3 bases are TGTGCCAGCAGCTTAATCTCTACGGGGGATAGGTTCTTC.

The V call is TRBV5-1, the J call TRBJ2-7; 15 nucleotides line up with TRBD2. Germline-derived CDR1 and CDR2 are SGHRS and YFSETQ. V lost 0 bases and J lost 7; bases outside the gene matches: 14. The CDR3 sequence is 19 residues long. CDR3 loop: CASSLATGLAGGGPGEQYF. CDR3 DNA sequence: TGCGCCAGCAGCTTGGCCACGGGACTAGCGGGGGGCGGGCCTGGAGAGCAGTACTTC.

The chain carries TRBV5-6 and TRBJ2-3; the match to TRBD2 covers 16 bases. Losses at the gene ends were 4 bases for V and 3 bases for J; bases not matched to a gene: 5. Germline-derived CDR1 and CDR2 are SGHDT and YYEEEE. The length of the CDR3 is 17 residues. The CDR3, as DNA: TGTGCCAGCAGCCTGGGACTAGCGGGGGGGCGTACAGATACGCAGTATTTT. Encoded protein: CASSLGLAGGRTDTQYF.

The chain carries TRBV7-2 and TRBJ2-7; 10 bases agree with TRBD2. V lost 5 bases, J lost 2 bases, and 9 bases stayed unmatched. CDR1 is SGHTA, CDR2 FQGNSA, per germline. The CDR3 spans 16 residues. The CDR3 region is CASSPHVAGGTYEQYF. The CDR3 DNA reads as TGTGCCAGCAGCCCCCATGTAGCGGGGGGTACCTACGAGCAGTACTTC.

CDR3 in DNA: TGTGCCAGTAGTGTGCTAGCGGGAGGGGCCACCGGGGAGCTGTTTTTT. Residues: CASSVLAGGATGELFF. The genes are TRBV19 and TRBJ2-2; 12 bases align to TRBD2. This CDR3 is 16 amino acids long. J lost 4 bases, V lost 5 bases, and 5 bases had no gene match. Per the germline V gene, CDR1 is LNHDA and CDR2 is SQIVND (reference sequence).

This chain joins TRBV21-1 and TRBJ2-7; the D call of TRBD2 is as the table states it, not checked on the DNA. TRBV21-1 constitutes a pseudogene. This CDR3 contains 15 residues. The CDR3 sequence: CASSDRLAEGGKQYF. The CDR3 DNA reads TGTGCCAGCAGCGACCGACTAGCGGAGGGGGGGAAGCAGTACTTC.

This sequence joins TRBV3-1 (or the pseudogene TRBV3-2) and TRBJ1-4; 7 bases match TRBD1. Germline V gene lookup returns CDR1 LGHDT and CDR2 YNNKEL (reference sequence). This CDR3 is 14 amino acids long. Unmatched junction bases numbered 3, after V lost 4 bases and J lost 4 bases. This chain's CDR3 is CASSPQGDNEKLFF. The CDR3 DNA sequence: TGTGCCAGCAGCCCGCAGGGGGATAATGAAAAACTGTTTTTT.

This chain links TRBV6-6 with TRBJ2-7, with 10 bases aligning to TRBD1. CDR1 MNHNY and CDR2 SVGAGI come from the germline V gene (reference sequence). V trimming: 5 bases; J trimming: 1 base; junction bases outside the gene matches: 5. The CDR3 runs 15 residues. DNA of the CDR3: TGTGCCAGCAGTCCGCGGGACAGGGGTTCCTACGAGCAGTACTTC. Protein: CASSPRDRGSYEQYF.

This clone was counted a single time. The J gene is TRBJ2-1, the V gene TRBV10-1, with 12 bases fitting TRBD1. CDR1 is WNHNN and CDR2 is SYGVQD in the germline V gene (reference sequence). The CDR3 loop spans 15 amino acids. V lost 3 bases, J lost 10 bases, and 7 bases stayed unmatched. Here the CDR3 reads CASSDTGQGAGEQFF. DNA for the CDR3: TGCGCCAGCAGTGATACGGGACAGGGGGCAGGGGAGCAGTTCTTC.

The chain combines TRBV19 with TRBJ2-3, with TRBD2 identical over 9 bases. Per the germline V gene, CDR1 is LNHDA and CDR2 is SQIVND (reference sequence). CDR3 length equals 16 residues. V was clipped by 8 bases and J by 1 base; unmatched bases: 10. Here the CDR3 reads CASGPSGIVGTDTQYF. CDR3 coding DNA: TGTGCCAGTGGCCCTAGCGGGATCGTTGGCACAGATACGCAGTATTTT.

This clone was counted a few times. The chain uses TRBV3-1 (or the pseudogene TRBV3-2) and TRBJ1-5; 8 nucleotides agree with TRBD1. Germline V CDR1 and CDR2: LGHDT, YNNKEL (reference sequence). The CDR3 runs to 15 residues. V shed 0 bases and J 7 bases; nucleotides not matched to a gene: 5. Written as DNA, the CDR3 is TGTGCCAGCAGCCAAGACGCAGGGGGCGGCCAGCCCCAGCATTTT. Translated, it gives CASSQDAGGGQPQHF.

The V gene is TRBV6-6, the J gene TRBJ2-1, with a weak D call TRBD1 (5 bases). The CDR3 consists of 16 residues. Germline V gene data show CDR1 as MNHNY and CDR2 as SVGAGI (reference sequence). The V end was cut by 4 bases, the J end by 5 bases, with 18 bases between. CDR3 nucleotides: TGTGCCAGCAGTTTCCCCAGGCAGGGATCGAACAATGAGCAGTTCTTC. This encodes CASSFPRQGSNNEQFF.